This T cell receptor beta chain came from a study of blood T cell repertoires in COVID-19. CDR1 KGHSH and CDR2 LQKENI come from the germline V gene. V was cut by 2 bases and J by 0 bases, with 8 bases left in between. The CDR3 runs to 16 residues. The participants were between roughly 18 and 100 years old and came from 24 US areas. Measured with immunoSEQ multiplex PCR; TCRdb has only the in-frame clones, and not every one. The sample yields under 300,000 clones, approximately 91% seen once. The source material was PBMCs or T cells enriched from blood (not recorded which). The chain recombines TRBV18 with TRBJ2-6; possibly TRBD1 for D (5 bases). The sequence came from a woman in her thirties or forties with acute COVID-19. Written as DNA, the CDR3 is TGTGCCAGCTCACCAGAGACAGTCTCTGGGGCCAACGTCCTGACTTTC. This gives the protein CASSPETVSGANVLTF.